Below are 30 T cell receptor beta chains sequenced from a single sample in a study of blood T cell repertoires in COVID-19. The repertoire was sequenced with immunoSEQ multiplex PCR; TCRdb's copy has only in-frame clones and lacks some. Of over 200,000 clones listed, about nine tenths are singletons. Sequencing was carried out using PBMCs or T cells enriched from blood (not recorded which). The receptors here all came from a woman aged 45-60 years in a cohort exposed to, infected with or recovered from COVID-19 (not recorded which).

In DNA, the CDR3 is TGTGCCAGCAAGATCGGGGGGAGCTATGGCTACACCTTC. Protein product: CASKIGGSYGYTF. The chain carries TRBV2 and TRBJ1-2, with a tentative D call TRBD1 (5 bases). CDR1 is SNHLY, CDR2 FYNNEI, per germline. The V end was cut by 7 bases, the J end by 4 bases, with 13 bases between. The CDR3 totals 13 residues. The whole variable domain, remainder taken from reference TRBV2 and TRBJ1-2, is EPEVTQTPSHQVTQMGQEVILRCVPISNHLYFYWYRQILGQKVEFLVSFYNNEISEKSEIFDDQFSVERPDGSNFTLKIRSTKLEDSAMYFCASKIGGSYGYTFGSGTRLTVV.

The chain links TRBV7-9 to TRBJ1-2, with D perhaps matching TRBD1 (5 bases). Germline values: CDR1 SEHNR, CDR2 FQNEAQ (reference sequence). Trimming removed 5 bases from V and 2 bases from J, with 9 bases in between. The CDR3 has 13 amino acids. Written as DNA, the CDR3 is TGTGCCAGCAGCCCGAAGGGGAACTATGGCTACACCTTC. Protein sequence: CASSPKGNYGYTF.

This clone was detected only once. CDR3 sequence reads: CASSQDPVSNATTHTDTQYF. In nucleotides, the CDR3 is TGTGCCAGCAGCCAAGATCCTGTTAGTAACGCTACTACACACACAGATACGCAGTATTTT. The chain combines TRBV3-1 (or the pseudogene TRBV3-2) with TRBJ2-3; no reliable D call. CDR3 length: 20 amino acids. Per germline, CDR1 LGHDT and CDR2 YNNKEL (reference sequence). V gave up 0 bases and J gave up 2 bases, with 24 bases separating them.

This clone appeared a single time. The rearrangement links TRBV19 to TRBJ1-3; the D gene is possibly TRBD1 (6 bases). Trimming stripped 3 bases from V and 0 bases from J, with 12 bases between. CDR1 and CDR2 (germline): LNHDA, SQIVND (reference sequence). CDR3 size: 16 residues. The CDR3 nucleotides are TGTGCCAGTAGTATCCAGGGGACCCTCTCTGGAAACACCATATATTTT. Translating gives CASSIQGTLSGNTIYF.

This clone came up once. V gene TRBV29-1 combines with J gene TRBJ2-3; 8 bases line up with TRBD2. V was pared by 4 bases and J by 5 bases, with 8 bases of the junction left unmatched. Germline loops: CDR1 SQVTM, CDR2 ANQGSEA. The CDR3 has 14 residues. CDR3 DNA sequence: TGCAGCGTTGGGATCGGGGGGGCAATAGATACGCAGTATTTT. Its protein product is CSVGIGGAIDTQYF.

This rearrangement joins TRBV7-2 to TRBJ2-3; 14 nucleotides align to TRBD2. After removal of 4 bases from V and 4 bases from J, the junction contained 4 bases not matched to a gene. The germline gives CDR1 SGHTA, CDR2 FQGNSA. CDR3 size: 16 residues. CDR3 protein: CASSYRLAGGADTQYF. DNA of the CDR3: TGTGCCAGCAGCTATCGACTAGCGGGGGGGGCAGATACGCAGTATTTT.

This chain links TRBV7-8 with TRBJ1-1; 7 nucleotides agree with TRBD1. This CDR3 spans 15 amino acids. With 5 bases clipped from V and 4 bases from J, the junction kept 10 bases outside the gene matches. Germline CDR1 is SGHVS and CDR2 is FQNEAQ. CDR3 protein: CASSLRQGRTTEAFF. Written as DNA, the CDR3 is TGTGCCAGCAGCCTAAGACAGGGTAGGACCACTGAAGCTTTCTTT.

Here the CDR3 reads CASSPRLAGATGELFF. CDR3 coding DNA: TGTGCCAGCAGCCCCCGGCTAGCGGGGGCCACCGGGGAGCTGTTTTTT. This chain joins TRBV4-2 and TRBJ2-2; 10 bases align to TRBD2. Germline CDR1 and CDR2: LGHNA and YNFKEQ. V lost 4 bases to trimming and J lost 4 bases; unmatched junction nucleotides: 6. The CDR3 sequence is 16 residues long.

This clone was counted a single time. The chain carries TRBV7-2 and TRBJ2-7, with 7 positions matching TRBD1. Germline loops: CDR1 SGHTA, CDR2 FQGNSA. V dropped 6 bases and J dropped 2; count of bases not matched to a gene: 4. This CDR3 is 13 amino acids long. The chain's CDR3 is CASSIQGTYEQYF. The CDR3 region has the DNA TGTGCCAGCAGTATACAGGGGACCTACGAGCAGTACTTC. The entire variable domain, with the rest obtained from reference TRBV7-2 and TRBJ2-7, is as follows: GAGVSQSPSNKVTEKGKDVELRCDPISGHTALYWYRQSLGQGLEFLIYFQGNSAPDKSGLPSDRFSAERTGGSVSTLTIQRTQQEDSAVYLCASSIQGTYEQYFGPGTRLTVT.

The chain carries TRBV7-6 and TRBJ1-1; D may be TRBD1 (5 bases). Germline V lookup: CDR1 SGHVS, CDR2 FNYEAQ. Trimming left V 5 bases short and J 10 bases short, with 17 bases between. This CDR3 is built from 13 residues. Written as DNA, the CDR3 is TGTGCCAGCAGCCCAAGGCCCGGGGGGGGAGCTTTCTTT. Its protein product is CASSPRPGGGAFF.

This clone was recorded only once. The chain carries TRBV11-2 and TRBJ2-2; TRBD2 is a possible D gene (6 bases). CDR1 and CDR2 (germline): SGHAT, FQNNGV. CDR3 length: 14 amino acids. Deletions cut 1 base from V and 7 bases from J, with 10 bases between. Here the CDR3 DNA reads TGTGCCAGCAGCTTAGGGGGGGTGCGCGGGGAGCTGTTTTTT. This codes for CASSLGGVRGELFF.

This clone was observed once. The gene calls are TRBV18 and TRBJ2-3; 7 bases fit TRBD2. This CDR3 spans 14 amino acids. The V gene end was trimmed by 6 bases and the J gene end by 0 bases; junction bases not matched to a gene: 3. Per the germline V gene, CDR1 is KGHSH and CDR2 is LQKENI. The CDR3 nucleotides read TGTGCCAGCTCTCCGACTAGCAGCACAGATACGCAGTATTTT. This encodes CASSPTSSTDTQYF.

The chain couples TRBV21-1 to TRBJ2-7; the table calls TRBD2, which could not be checked here. TRBV21-1 is flagged as a pseudogene. CDR3 size: 14 residues. The CDR3 here is CASSGSGDSHEQYF. CDR3 sequence (DNA): TGTGCCAGCAGCGGTAGCGGGGACAGCCACGAGCAGTACTTC.

This sequence joins TRBV24-1 and TRBJ2-1; D may be TRBD1 (6 bases). The V gene lost 6 bases and the J gene lost 6 bases, with 20 bases spanning the gap. This CDR3 region has 16 residues. The germline CDR1 and CDR2 sequences are KGHDR and SFDVKD. The CDR3 bases are TGTGCCACCAGTAACATACAGGGCTCTACCTTCAATGAGCAGTTCTTC. As protein: CATSNIQGSTFNEQFF.

V usage is TRBV15 and J usage is TRBJ2-3; possible D gene TRBD2, 5 bases. In germline, CDR1 is LNHNV, CDR2 YYDKDF (reference sequence). CDR3 length: 16 amino acids. V was clipped by 3 bases and J by 0 bases, with 13 bases between them. CDR3 in DNA: TGTGCCACCAGCAGGGAAAAAGCGGTTAGCACAGATACGCAGTATTTT. Encoded protein: CATSREKAVSTDTQYF.

This rearrangement joins TRBV28 to TRBJ1-5; D unclear. This CDR3 spans 13 amino acids. The V and J ends lost 10 bases and 3 bases respectively, with 13 bases between them. Germline CDR1 and CDR2: MDHEN and SYDVKM. The CDR3 here is CATGWAVNQPQHF. The CDR3, as DNA: TGTGCCACCGGCTGGGCAGTCAATCAGCCCCAGCATTTT.

The chain combines TRBV5-6 with TRBJ1-1, with TRBD1 as a possible D gene (6 bases). The CDR3 is made up of 13 amino acids. V shed 3 bases and J shed 8 bases, with 14 bases lying between them. The germline CDR1 and CDR2 sequences are SGHDT and YYEEEE. The CDR3 DNA reads as TGTGCCAGCAGCTCCGACAGGTCTAGGGAAGCTTTCTTT. Protein product: CASSSDRSREAFF.

The chain carries TRBV3-1 (or the pseudogene TRBV3-2) and TRBJ1-1; unclear D gene. CDR3 size: 13 residues. Germline CDR1 and CDR2: LGHDT and YNNKEL (reference sequence). Trimming took off 3 bases at V and 10 bases at J, with 15 bases between the two ends. The CDR3: CASSQSFAFRAFF. The CDR3 DNA reads TGTGCCAGCAGCCAGAGTTTCGCGTTCCGAGCTTTCTTT.

This clone was counted ten times or more. This sequence joins TRBV6-4 and TRBJ2-1, with unresolved D. Looked up from germline, CDR1 is MRHNA and CDR2 is SNTAGT. The CDR3 has 16 amino acids. V lost 3 bases and J lost 9, with 21 bases in between. Here the CDR3 reads CASSESSLAGKFEQFF. CDR3 DNA: TGTGCCAGCAGTGAGTCCTCCCTGGCAGGCAAGTTTGAGCAGTTCTTC.

The J gene is TRBJ2-3, the V gene TRBV4-3, with 12 bases lining up with TRBD1. Germline V gene data show CDR1 as LGHNA and CDR2 as YSLEER. J lost 5 bases, V lost 1 base, and 4 bases had no gene match. This CDR3 has 16 residues. Here the CDR3 reads CASSQVGTGGLDTQYF. The CDR3 DNA reads TGCGCCAGCAGCCAAGTAGGGACAGGGGGCCTAGATACGCAGTATTTT.

The rearrangement uses TRBV19 and TRBJ2-3, with 11 nucleotides matching TRBD2. The junction had 11 bases not matched to a gene; V was cut back by 5 bases and J by 4 bases. Germline assignment: CDR1 LNHDA and CDR2 SQIVND (reference sequence). The CDR3 has 17 residues. The CDR3 loop is CASSRLSGGAIADTQYF. The CDR3, as DNA: TGTGCCAGTAGTCGCCTTAGCGGGGGGGCGATTGCAGATACGCAGTATTTT.

The chain recombines TRBV9 with TRBJ2-1; maybe TRBD2 (6 bases). Germline CDR1 SGDLS, CDR2 YYNGEE. V was clipped by 5 bases and J by 6 bases, with 12 bases between them. The CDR3 is 13 amino acids. CDR3: CASSGHGGNEQFF. CDR3 DNA: TGTGCCAGCAGTGGACACGGGGGCAATGAGCAGTTCTTC.

Only one count was recorded for this clone. This chain links TRBV3-1 (or the pseudogene TRBV3-2) with TRBJ1-5; D uncertain. Trimming took off 5 bases at V and 0 bases at J, with 17 bases between the two ends. The CDR3 spans 17 residues. CDR1 is LGHDT and CDR2 is YNNKEL in the germline V gene (reference sequence). CDR3 coding DNA: TGTGCCAGCAGCTCTCGGTACACGGGTTCTAGCAATCAGCCCCAGCATTTT. This gives the protein CASSSRYTGSSNQPQHF.

The chain combines TRBV4-2 with TRBJ1-4; 10 bases line up with TRBD1. Trimming removed 1 base from V and 8 bases from J; junction bases left unmatched: 4. This CDR3 contains 15 residues. The V gene's germline CDR1 is LGHNA and CDR2 YNFKEQ. CDR3 loop: CASSQVGQGPEKLFF. CDR3 DNA: TGTGCCAGCAGCCAAGTGGGACAGGGGCCCGAAAAACTGTTTTTT.

The chain employs TRBV3-1 (or the pseudogene TRBV3-2) and TRBJ1-1; 12 bases map to TRBD1. Germline trimming cut 3 bases from V and 7 bases from J; bases unmatched to any gene: 12. The CDR3 covers 17 residues. In germline, CDR1 is LGHDT, CDR2 YNNKEL (reference sequence). The CDR3 is CASSHPTGTGGPIEAFF. In nucleotides, the CDR3 is TGTGCCAGCAGCCACCCTACCGGGACAGGGGGCCCGATTGAAGCTTTCTTT.

J is TRBJ2-4 and V is TRBV3-1 (or the pseudogene TRBV3-2); D call uncertain. Germline CDR1 is LGHDT and CDR2 is YNNKEL (reference sequence). V gave up 3 bases and J gave up 4 bases, with 10 bases separating them. The CDR3 covers 14 residues. The chain's CDR3 is CASSQAGIKNIQYF. In DNA form, the CDR3 reads TGTGCCAGCAGCCAGGCTGGCATAAAAAACATTCAGTACTTC.

CDR3: CASSPDRRGNTEAFF. The CDR3 region has the DNA TGTGCCAGTAGTCCGGACAGACGGGGTAACACTGAAGCTTTCTTT. This sequence joins TRBV19 and TRBJ1-1, with a tentative D call TRBD1 (6 bases). V was trimmed by 5 bases and J by 2 bases, leaving 15 bases between them. Germline CDR1 reads LNHDA; CDR2 reads SQIVND (reference sequence). The CDR3 runs to 15 residues.

This clone was found once. A junction end diverges from the germline sequence, so it may reflect a read error. The chain recombines TRBV19 with TRBJ1-1, with D unresolved. CDR3 length: 16 amino acids. Germline lookup yields CDR1 LNHDA and CDR2 SQIVND (reference sequence). The CDR3 nucleotides are TGTGCCAGTAGTCCTCCGGTACGGGTTAAGAACTCTGAAGCTTTCTTT. Residues: CASSPPVRVKNSEAFF.

The chain carries TRBV19 and TRBJ1-5; TRBD1 might be the D (6 bases). Trimming pared 5 bases from V and 1 base from J, leaving 12 bases between. This CDR3 has 15 amino acids. The germline V gene has CDR1 LNHDA and CDR2 SQIVND (reference sequence). The CDR3 DNA is TGTGCCAGTAGTGGAAGGGGGACGAGCAATCAGCCCCAGCATTTT. Encoded protein: CASSGRGTSNQPQHF.

This chain joins TRBV19 and TRBJ1-2, with no clear D. There are 13 residues in the CDR3. Germline V CDR1 and CDR2: LNHDA, SQIVND (reference sequence). Trimming stripped 7 bases from V and 3 bases from J, with 12 bases between. The CDR3 nucleotides are TGTGCCAGTACCCCCCAGATGGACTATGGCTACACCTTC. Protein product: CASTPQMDYGYTF.